The 15 T cell receptor beta chains listed next were all sequenced from one sample in a study of vaccination and CD4 T cells after COVID-19. Documented treatment: roughly 11-day PBMC culture with coronavirus spike peptide pools or control peptides (ViraFEST assay). Cultured CD4+ T-cell DNA underwent Oncomine TCR Beta short-read sequencing. One entry per CDR3 protein, called by TCRdb with MiXCR from the PCR reads. The data show more than 9,000 distinct CDR3 sequences, 45% seen once. These receptors have no identified antigens. The sequencing sample was made of CD4+ T cells from blood, cultured in vitro. The receptor set was obtained from a human donor who had recovered from COVID-19.

This clonotype was counted between two and nine times. V and J are TRBV27 and TRBJ1-2; D unresolved. The germline V gene has CDR1 MNHEY and CDR2 SMNVEV (reference sequence). The CDR3 length is 16 residues. Trimming stripped 0 bases from V and 6 bases from J, with 17 bases between. The CDR3 bases are TGTGCCAGCAGTTTATCATTTGGGCGGAACCTCCATGGCTACACCTTC. It encodes CASSLSFGRNLHGYTF.

The chain is built from TRBV18 and TRBJ1-5; the D is unclear. CDR1 is KGHSH and CDR2 is LQKENI in the germline V gene. The CDR3 totals 13 residues. V lost 1 base to trimming and J lost 7 bases, with 8 bases between them. The CDR3 region is CASSPLDEQPQHF. In nucleotides, the CDR3 is TGTGCCAGCTCACCACTCGATGAACAGCCCCAGCATTTT. The full variable domain, with the rest looked up from reference TRBV18 and TRBJ1-5, is NAGVMQNPRHLVRRRGQEARLRCSPMKGHSHVYWYRQLPEEGLKFMVYLQKENIIDESGMPKERFSAEFPKEGPSILRIQQVVRGDSAAYFCASSPLDEQPQHFGDGTRLSIL.

V usage is TRBV24-1 and J usage is TRBJ1-5; 7 nucleotides align to TRBD1. Germline assignment: CDR1 KGHDR and CDR2 SFDVKD. The V segment lost 6 bases and the J segment 4 bases; nucleotides outside the gene matches: 2. The CDR3 consists of 13 residues. For the CDR3, the DNA is TGTGCCACCAGTTTACAGGGGAATCAGCCCCAGCATTTT. Translating it yields CATSLQGNQPQHF.

The sample holds a few counts of this clonotype. The rearrangement links TRBV10-3 to TRBJ1-2, with 10 positions matching TRBD1. The CDR3 totals 13 residues. Trimming cost V 6 bases and J 8 bases; bases outside gene matches: 6. CDR1 and CDR2 from the germline V gene are ENHRY and SYGVKD. This chain's CDR3 is CAISEDRGRGYTF. Here the CDR3 DNA reads TGTGCCATCAGCGAAGACAGGGGGCGAGGCTACACCTTC.

This clonotype was seen a few times. The V and J genes are TRBV6-5 and TRBJ2-5; D may match TRBD1 or TRBD2 (5 bases each). V shed 0 bases and J shed 5 bases, with 22 bases lying between them. This CDR3 region has 18 residues. Looked up from germline, CDR1 is MNHEY and CDR2 is SVGAGI. CDR3: CASSYSVSGTGKGETQYF. The CDR3 DNA follows: TGTGCCAGCAGTTACTCGGTGTCTGGGACGGGAAAGGGGGAGACCCAGTACTTC.

This clonotype was counted between two and nine times. The chain carries TRBV27 and TRBJ1-1, with TRBD1 identical over 8 bases. This CDR3 spans 16 amino acids. V was clipped by 0 bases and J by 5 bases; unmatched bases: 8. The germline gives CDR1 MNHEY, CDR2 SMNVEV (reference sequence). The CDR3: CASSLSGYRGLTEAFF. CDR3 coding DNA: TGTGCCAGCAGTTTATCGGGCTACAGGGGGTTAACTGAAGCTTTCTTT.

The chain recombines TRBV20-1 with TRBJ2-3; D uncertain. Germline CDR1 DFQATT, CDR2 SNEGSKA (reference sequence). V was trimmed by 0 bases and J by 3 bases, leaving 10 bases between them. The CDR3 consists of 14 residues. The chain's CDR3 is CSARDSLGTDTQYF. The CDR3 nucleotides read TGCAGTGCTAGAGATTCGCTTGGAACAGATACGCAGTATTTT.

This clonotype was observed a few times. V usage is TRBV7-9 and J usage is TRBJ2-1; TRBD1 matches 9 bases. There are 19 residues in the CDR3. The germline V gene encodes CDR1 SEHNR and CDR2 FQNEAQ (reference sequence). The V segment lost 1 base and the J segment 0 bases; nucleotides outside the gene matches: 10. The CDR3 region has the DNA TGTGCCAGCAGCTTAGTCCCGGGACAGGGTGAGGGCTCCTACAATGAGCAGTTCTTC. This translates into CASSLVPGQGEGSYNEQFF.

V is TRBV21-1 and J is TRBJ2-7; TRBD2 reflects the table's D call only, with no check against the DNA. TRBV21-1 represents a pseudogene. The CDR3 sequence is 14 residues long. This chain's CDR3 is CASRPGTNSYEQYF. The CDR3 DNA is TGTGCCAGCAGACCCGGGACTAACTCCTACGAGCAGTACTTC.

The J gene is TRBJ2-5, the V gene TRBV12-3 or TRBV12-4, with 13 bases fitting TRBD2. CDR3 length: 16 amino acids. V lost 6 bases, J lost 2 bases, and 6 bases stayed unmatched. CDR3 region: CASRTSGGARQETQYF. The DNA for the CDR3 is TGTGCCAGCAGAACTAGCGGGGGGGCTCGGCAAGAGACCCAGTACTTC.

This clonotype was picked up a small number of times. CDR3 sequence: CASSEALGLAGGPDTQYF. The CDR3 DNA reads TGTGCCAGCAGTGAAGCGCTGGGACTAGCGGGGGGCCCAGATACGCAGTATTTT. The V call is TRBV2, the J call TRBJ2-3, with 15 bases aligning to TRBD2. CDR1 and CDR2 (germline): SNHLY, FYNNEI. With V trimmed by 0 bases and J by 4 bases, 5 bases remained unmatched. This CDR3 region has 18 residues.

The chain has TRBV6-5 and TRBJ2-3; no firm D call. The CDR3 has 15 residues. Trimming cost V 2 bases and J 7 bases, with 16 bases left between them. Germline V gene sequence: CDR1 MNHEY, CDR2 SVGAGI. The CDR3 nucleotides are TGTGCCAGCAGTTACCGGGCCGACCGACAATATACGCAGTATTTT. Amino acid sequence: CASSYRADRQYTQYF.

The genes are TRBV11-2 and TRBJ2-5; 11 nucleotides line up with TRBD1. The CDR3 length is 15 residues. Per germline, CDR1 SGHAT and CDR2 FQNNGV. V shed 5 bases and J 5 bases; nucleotides not matched to a gene: 7. CDR3 nucleotides: TGTGCCAGCAGCCCGCGGACAGGGGGCTATGAGACCCAGTACTTC. It translates to CASSPRTGGYETQYF.

The V call is TRBV2, the J call TRBJ2-7; D not certain. The CDR3 is made up of 14 amino acids. With 8 bases removed from V and 4 bases from J, the gap between germline ends came to 18 bases. Germline CDR1 SNHLY, CDR2 FYNNEI. This CDR3 reads CASDAGRWIYEQYF. In DNA form, the CDR3 reads TGTGCCAGCGATGCCGGCCGGTGGATTTACGAGCAGTACTTC.

This clonotype has just a few counts. The chain has TRBV24-1 and TRBJ2-2; D is unresolved. The V and J ends lost 2 bases and 3 bases respectively, with 6 bases between them. CDR1 KGHDR and CDR2 SFDVKD come from the germline V gene. This CDR3 is 14 amino acids long. As DNA, the CDR3 is TGTGCCACCAGTGATTCCCTGTACACCGGGGAGCTGTTTTTT. Amino acids: CATSDSLYTGELFF.